This TCR beta chain was found in a study of graft-versus-host responses after intestinal transplantation. Sequenced by immunoSEQ multiplex PCR; TCRdb stores in-frame clones only, minus some. This table holds roughly 110,000 clones, roughly 86% found once. Of note for this clone: Its antigen is as yet unknown.

V shed 4 bases and J 9 bases; nucleotides not matched to a gene: 27. The length of the CDR3 is 19 residues. Per the germline V gene, CDR1 is SGHDT and CDR2 is YYEEEE. Sequenced here: unstimulated CD4+ T cells sorted from spleen or lymph node cells, sampled before transplant. The chain recombines TRBV5-6 with TRBJ2-5, with TRBD1 matching 7 bases. The sequence was obtained from a human donor who was the organ donor for an intestinal transplant. Here the CDR3 reads CASSHLRDSLAQIEGPQYF. The CDR3 DNA reads as TGTGCCAGCAGCCATCTCCGGGACAGCCTGGCGCAAATTGAGGGACCCCAGTACTTC.